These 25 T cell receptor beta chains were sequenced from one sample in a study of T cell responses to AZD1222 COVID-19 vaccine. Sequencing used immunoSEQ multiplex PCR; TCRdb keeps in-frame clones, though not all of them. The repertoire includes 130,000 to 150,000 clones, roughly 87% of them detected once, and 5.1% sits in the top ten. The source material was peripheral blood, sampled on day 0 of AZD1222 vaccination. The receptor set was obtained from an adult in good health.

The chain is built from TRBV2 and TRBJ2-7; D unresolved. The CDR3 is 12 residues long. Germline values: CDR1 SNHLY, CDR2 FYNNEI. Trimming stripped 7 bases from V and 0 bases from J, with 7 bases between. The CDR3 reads CASTYHSYEQYF. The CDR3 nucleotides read TGTGCCAGCACCTACCACTCCTACGAGCAGTACTTC. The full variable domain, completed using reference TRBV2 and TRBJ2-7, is EPEVTQTPSHQVTQMGQEVILRCVPISNHLYFYWYRQILGQKVEFLVSFYNNEISEKSEIFDDQFSVERPDGSNFTLKIRSTKLEDSAMYFCASTYHSYEQYFGPGTRLTVT.

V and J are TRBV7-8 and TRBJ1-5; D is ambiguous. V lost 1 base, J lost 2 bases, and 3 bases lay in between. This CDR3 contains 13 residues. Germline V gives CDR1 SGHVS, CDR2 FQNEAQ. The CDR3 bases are TGTGCCAGCAGCTTAGGCCGCAATCAGCCCCAGCATTTT. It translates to CASSLGRNQPQHF. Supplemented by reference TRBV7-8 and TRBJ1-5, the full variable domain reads GAGVSQSPRYKVAKRGQDVALRCDPISGHVSLFWYQQALGQGPEFLTYFQNEAQLDKSGLPSDRFFAERPEGSVSTLKIQRTQQEDSAVYLCASSLGRNQPQHFGDGTRLSIL.

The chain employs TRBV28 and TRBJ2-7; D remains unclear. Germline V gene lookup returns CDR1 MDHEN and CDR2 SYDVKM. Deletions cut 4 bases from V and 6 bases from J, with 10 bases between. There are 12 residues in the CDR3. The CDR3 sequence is CASSSGRVEQYF. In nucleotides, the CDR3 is TGTGCCAGCAGTTCCGGTAGGGTCGAGCAGTACTTC. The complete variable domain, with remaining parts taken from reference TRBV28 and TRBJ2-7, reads DVKVTQSSRYLVKRTGEKVFLECVQDMDHENMFWYRQDPGLGLRLIYFSYDVKMKEKGDIPEGYSVSREKKERFSLILESASTNQTSMYLCASSSGRVEQYFGPGTRLTVT.

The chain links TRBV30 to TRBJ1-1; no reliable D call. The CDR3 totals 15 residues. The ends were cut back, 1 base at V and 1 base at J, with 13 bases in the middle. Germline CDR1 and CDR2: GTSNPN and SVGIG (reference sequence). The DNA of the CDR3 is TGTGCCTGGAGTGGGGCAGGCCGGGGGAACACTGAAGCTTTCTTT. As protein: CAWSGAGRGNTEAFF.

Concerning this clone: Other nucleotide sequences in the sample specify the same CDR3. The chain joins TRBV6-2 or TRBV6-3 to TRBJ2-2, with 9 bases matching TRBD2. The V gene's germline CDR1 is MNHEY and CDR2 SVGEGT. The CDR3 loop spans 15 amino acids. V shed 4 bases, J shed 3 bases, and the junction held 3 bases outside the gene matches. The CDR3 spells CASSSGLADTGELFF. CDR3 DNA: TGTGCCAGCAGTTCGGGACTAGCAGACACCGGGGAGCTGTTTTTT.

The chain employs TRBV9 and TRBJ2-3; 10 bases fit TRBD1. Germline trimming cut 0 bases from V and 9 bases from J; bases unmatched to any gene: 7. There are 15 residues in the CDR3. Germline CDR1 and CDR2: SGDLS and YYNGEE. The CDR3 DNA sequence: TGTGCCAGCAGCGTAGCGACAGGGGGCTTTGGAACGCAGTATTTT. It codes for CASSVATGGFGTQYF.

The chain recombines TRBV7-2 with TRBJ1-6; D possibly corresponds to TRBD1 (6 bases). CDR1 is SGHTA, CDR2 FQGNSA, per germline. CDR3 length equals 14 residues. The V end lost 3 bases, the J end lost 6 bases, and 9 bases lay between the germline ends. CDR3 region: CASSLLQGNSPLHF. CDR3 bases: TGTGCCAGCAGCTTGCTACAGGGTAATTCACCCCTCCACTTT.

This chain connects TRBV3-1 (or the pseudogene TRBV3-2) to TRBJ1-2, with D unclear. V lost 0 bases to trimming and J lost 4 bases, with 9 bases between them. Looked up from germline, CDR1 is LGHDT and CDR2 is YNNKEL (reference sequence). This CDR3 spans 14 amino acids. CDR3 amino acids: CASSQDQVSYGYTF. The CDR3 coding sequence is TGTGCCAGCAGCCAAGACCAGGTTTCCTATGGCTACACCTTC.

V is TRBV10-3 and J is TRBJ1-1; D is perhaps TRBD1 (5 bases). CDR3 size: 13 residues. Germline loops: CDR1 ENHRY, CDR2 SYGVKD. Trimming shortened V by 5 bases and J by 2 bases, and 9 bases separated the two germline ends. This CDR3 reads CAISTTDNTEAFF. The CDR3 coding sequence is TGTGCCATCAGTACGACAGACAACACTGAAGCTTTCTTT.

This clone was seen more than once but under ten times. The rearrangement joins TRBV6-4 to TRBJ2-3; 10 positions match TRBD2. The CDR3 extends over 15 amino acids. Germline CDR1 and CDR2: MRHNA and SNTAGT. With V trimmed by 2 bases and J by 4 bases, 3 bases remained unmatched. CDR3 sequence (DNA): TGTGCCAGCAGTGACATAGCGGGAGGTTCAGATACGCAGTATTTT. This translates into CASSDIAGGSDTQYF.

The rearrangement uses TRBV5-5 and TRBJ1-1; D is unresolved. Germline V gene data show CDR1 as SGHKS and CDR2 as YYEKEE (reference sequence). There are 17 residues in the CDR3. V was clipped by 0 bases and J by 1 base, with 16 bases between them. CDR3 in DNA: TGTGCCAGCAGCTTGGCCGGGGTGTCGGGTGCGAACACTGAAGCTTTCTTT. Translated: CASSLAGVSGANTEAFF.

The DNA of the CDR3 is TGCGCCAGCATATATCAGGTGAACACTGAAGCTTTCTTT. Translated, it gives CASIYQVNTEAFF. This chain connects TRBV10-2 to TRBJ1-1, with D unclear. The CDR3 has 13 amino acids. Germline V gives CDR1 WSHSY, CDR2 SAAADI. V lost 7 bases and J lost 0, with 9 bases in between.

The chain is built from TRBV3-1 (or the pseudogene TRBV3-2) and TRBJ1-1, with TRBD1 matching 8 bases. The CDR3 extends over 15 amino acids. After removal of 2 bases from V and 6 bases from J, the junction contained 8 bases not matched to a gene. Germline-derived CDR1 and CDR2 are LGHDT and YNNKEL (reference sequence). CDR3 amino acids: CASSQTQGASAEAFF. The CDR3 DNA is TGTGCCAGCAGCCAAACTCAGGGGGCTAGTGCTGAAGCTTTCTTT.

CDR3 sequence reads: CASSPRDRAISLETQYF. The CDR3 DNA reads as TGTGCCAGTAGTCCCCGGGACAGGGCTATTTCTCTGGAGACCCAGTACTTC. This chain joins TRBV19 and TRBJ2-5, with 9 bases fitting TRBD1. After removal of 5 bases from V and 5 bases from J, the junction contained 15 bases not matched to a gene. The CDR3 sequence is 17 residues long. CDR1 is LNHDA and CDR2 is SQIVND in the germline V gene (reference sequence).

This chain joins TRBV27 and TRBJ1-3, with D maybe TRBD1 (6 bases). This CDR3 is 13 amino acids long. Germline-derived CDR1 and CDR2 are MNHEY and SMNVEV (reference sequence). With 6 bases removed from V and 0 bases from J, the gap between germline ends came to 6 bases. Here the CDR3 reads CASRQGSGNTIYF. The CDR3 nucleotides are TGTGCCAGCAGACAGGGCTCTGGAAACACCATATATTTT.

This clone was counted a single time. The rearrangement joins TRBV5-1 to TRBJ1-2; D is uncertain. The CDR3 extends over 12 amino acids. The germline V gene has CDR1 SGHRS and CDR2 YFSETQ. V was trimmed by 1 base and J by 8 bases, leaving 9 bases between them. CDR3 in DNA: TGCGCCAGCAGCTTGACGGGTACGGGCTACACCTTC. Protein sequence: CASSLTGTGYTF.

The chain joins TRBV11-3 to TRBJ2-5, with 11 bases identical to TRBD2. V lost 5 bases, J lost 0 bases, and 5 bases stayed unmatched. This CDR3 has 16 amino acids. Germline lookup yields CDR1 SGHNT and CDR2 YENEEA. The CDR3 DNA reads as TGTGCCAGCAGCCCGGGGACTAGCGGAGACCAAGAGACCCAGTACTTC. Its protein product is CASSPGTSGDQETQYF.

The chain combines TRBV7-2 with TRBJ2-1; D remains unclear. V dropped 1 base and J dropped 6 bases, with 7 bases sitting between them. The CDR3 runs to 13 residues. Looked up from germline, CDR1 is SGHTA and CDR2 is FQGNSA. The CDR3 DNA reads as TGTGCCAGCAGCTTAGGTAGCCGCAATGAGCAGTTCTTC. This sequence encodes CASSLGSRNEQFF.

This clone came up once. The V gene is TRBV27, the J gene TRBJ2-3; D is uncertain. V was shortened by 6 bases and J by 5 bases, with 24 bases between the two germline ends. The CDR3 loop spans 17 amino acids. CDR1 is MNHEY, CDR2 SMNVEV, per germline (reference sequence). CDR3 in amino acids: CASSHYRKEARGDTQYF. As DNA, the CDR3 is TGTGCCAGCAGCCATTATCGGAAGGAAGCGCGAGGAGATACGCAGTATTTT.

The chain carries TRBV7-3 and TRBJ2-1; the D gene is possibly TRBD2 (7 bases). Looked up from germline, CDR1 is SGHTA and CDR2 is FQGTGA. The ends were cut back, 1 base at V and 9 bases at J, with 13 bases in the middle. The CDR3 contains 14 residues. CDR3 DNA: TGTGCCAGCAGCTTAAGGTCAGGGGAGGGTGAGCAGTTCTTC. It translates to CASSLRSGEGEQFF.

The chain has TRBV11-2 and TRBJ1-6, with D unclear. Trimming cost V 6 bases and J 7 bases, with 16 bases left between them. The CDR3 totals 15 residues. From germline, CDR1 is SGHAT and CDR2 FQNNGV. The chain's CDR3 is CASSRPGEGNSPLHF. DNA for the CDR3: TGTGCCAGCAGTCGCCCCGGGGAGGGAAATTCACCCCTCCACTTT.

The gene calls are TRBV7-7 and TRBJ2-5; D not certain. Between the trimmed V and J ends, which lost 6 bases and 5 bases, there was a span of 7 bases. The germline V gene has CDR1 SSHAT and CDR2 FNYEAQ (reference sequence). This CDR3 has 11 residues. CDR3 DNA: TGTGCCAGCAGTCGAGCGGAGACCCAGTACTTC. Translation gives CASSRAETQYF.

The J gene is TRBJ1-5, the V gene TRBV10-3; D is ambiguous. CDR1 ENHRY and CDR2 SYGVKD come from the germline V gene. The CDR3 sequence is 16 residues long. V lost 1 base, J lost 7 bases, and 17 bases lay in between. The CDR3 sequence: CAISEWAGRAGQPQHF. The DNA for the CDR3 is TGTGCCATCAGTGAGTGGGCGGGCCGGGCAGGACAGCCCCAGCATTTT.

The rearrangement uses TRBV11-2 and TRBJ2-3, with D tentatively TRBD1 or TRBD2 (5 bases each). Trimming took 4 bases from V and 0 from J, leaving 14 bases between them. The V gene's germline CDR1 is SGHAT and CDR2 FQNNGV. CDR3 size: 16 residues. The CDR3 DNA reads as TGTGCCAGCAGCTGGGGTGGGGGAACTAGCACAGATACGCAGTATTTT. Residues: CASSWGGGTSTDTQYF. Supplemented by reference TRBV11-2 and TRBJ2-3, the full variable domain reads EAGVAQSPRYKIIEKRQSVAFWCNPISGHATLYWYQQILGQGPKLLIQFQNNGVVDDSQLPKDRFSAERLKGVDSTLKIQPAKLEDSAVYLCASSWGGGTSTDTQYFGPGTRLTVL.

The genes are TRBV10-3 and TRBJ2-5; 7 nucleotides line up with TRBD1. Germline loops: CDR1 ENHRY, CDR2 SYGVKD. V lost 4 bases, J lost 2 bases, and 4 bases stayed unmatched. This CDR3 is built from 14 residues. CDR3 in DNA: TGTGCCATCAGTGCACAACAGGGGCAAGAGACCCAGTACTTC. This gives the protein CAISAQQGQETQYF.